The source of this T cell receptor beta chain is a study of tumor-infiltrating lymphocytes in oesophageal squamous cell carcinoma. TCRdb re-called the PCR reads through MiXCR, storing one row per CDR3 protein. Seen here are about 6,000 distinct CDR3 sequences, roughly 15% observed once, and the top ten hold roughly 18%. V was cut by 5 bases and J by 7 bases, with 15 bases left in between. Germline lookup yields CDR1 SGHAT and CDR2 FQNNGV. This CDR3 has 14 residues. This clonotype is categorized as large (0.1 to 1%). The material sequenced was esophageal tumor tissue. The TCR comes from a male donor with esophageal squamous cell carcinoma. The chain carries TRBV11-2 and TRBJ2-1; D is perhaps TRBD1 (6 bases). Here the CDR3 reads CASSRTELPNEQFF. The CDR3 nucleotides are TGTGCCAGCAGCCGGACAGAACTCCCTAATGAGCAGTTCTTC.